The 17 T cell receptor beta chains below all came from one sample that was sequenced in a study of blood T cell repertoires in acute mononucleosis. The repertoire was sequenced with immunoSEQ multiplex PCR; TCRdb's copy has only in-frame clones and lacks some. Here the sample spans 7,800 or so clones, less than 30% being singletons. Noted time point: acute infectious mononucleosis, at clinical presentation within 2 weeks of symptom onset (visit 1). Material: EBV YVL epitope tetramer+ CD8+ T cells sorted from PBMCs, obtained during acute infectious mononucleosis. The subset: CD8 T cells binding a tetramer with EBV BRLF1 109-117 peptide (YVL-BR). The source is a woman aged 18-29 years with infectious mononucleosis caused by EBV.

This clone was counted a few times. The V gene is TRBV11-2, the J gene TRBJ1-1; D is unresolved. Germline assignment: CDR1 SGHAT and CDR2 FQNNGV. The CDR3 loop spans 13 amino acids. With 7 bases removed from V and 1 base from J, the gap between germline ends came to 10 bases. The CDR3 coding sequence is TGTGCCAGCACCACGGGCGGGAACACTGAAGCTTTCTTT. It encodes CASTTGGNTEAFF.

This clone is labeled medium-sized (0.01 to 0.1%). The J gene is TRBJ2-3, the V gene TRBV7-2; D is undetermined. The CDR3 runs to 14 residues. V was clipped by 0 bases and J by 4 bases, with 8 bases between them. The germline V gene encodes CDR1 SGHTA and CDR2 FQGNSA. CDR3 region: CASSLAHLPDTQYF. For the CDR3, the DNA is TGTGCCAGCAGCTTAGCACATCTACCAGATACGCAGTATTTT.

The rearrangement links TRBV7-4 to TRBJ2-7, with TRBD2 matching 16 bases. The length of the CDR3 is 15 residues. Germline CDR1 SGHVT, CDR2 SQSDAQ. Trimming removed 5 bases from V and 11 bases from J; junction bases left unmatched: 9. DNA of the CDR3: TGTGCCAGCAGCCCCGACCCGGGACTAGCGGGGGGGAAGTACTTC. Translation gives CASSPDPGLAGGKYF.

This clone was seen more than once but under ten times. The CDR3 loop is CASSQVNANYGYTF. Written as DNA, the CDR3 is TGTGCCAGCAGCCAAGTAAACGCTAACTATGGCTACACCTTC. V usage is TRBV11-2 and J usage is TRBJ1-2; the D is unclear. The CDR3 consists of 14 residues. V was clipped by 5 bases and J by 0 bases, with 10 bases between them. The V gene's germline CDR1 is SGHAT and CDR2 FQNNGV.

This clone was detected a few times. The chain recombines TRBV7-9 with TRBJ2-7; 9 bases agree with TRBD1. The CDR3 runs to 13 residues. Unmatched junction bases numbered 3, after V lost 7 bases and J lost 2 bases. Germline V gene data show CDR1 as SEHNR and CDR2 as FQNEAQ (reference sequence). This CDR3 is CASTRQGAYEQYF. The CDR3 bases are TGTGCCAGCACTAGACAGGGGGCCTACGAGCAGTACTTC.

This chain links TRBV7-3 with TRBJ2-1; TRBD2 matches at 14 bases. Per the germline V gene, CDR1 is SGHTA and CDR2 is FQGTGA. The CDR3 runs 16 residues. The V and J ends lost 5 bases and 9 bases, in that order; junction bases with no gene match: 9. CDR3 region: CASSPLTGTSGGEQFF. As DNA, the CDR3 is TGTGCCAGCAGCCCTCTAACGGGGACTAGCGGGGGTGAGCAGTTCTTC.

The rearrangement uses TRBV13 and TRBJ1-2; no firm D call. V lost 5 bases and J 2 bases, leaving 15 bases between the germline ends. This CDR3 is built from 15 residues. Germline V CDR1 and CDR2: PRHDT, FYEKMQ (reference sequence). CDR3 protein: CASSPDISPNYGYTF. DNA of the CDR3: TGTGCCAGCAGCCCAGACATCTCCCCGAACTATGGCTACACCTTC. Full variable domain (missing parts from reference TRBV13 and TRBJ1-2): AAGVIQSPRHLIKEKRETATLKCYPIPRHDTVYWYQQGPGQDPQFLISFYEKMQSDKGSIPDRFSAQQFSDYHSELNMSSLELGDSALYFCASSPDISPNYGYTFGSGTRLTVV.

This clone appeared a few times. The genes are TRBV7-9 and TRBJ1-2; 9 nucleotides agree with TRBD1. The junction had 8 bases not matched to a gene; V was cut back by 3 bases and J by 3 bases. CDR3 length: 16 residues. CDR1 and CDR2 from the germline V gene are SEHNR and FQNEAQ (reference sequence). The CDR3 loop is CASSLDLGQGDYGYTF. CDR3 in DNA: TGTGCCAGCAGCTTGGATCTGGGACAGGGCGACTATGGCTACACCTTC.

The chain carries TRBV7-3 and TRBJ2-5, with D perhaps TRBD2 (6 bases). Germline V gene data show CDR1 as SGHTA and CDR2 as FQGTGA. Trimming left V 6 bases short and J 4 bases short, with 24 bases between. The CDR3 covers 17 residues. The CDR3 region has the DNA TGTGCCAGCAGTAGTACTTACCCCGGGAGTGTTGGAGAGACCCAGTACTTC. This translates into CASSSTYPGSVGETQYF.

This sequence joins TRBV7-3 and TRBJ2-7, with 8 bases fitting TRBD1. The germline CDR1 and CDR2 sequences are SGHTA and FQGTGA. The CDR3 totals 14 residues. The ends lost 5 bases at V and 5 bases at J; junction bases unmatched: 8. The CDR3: CASSQPTGADEQYF. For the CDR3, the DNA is TGTGCCAGCAGCCAACCGACAGGGGCGGACGAGCAGTACTTC.

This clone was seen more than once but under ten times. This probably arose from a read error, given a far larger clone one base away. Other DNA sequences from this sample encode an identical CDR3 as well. CDR3 amino acids: CASSQVGEDEQFF. In nucleotides, the CDR3 is TGTGCCAGCAGCCAAGTAGGGGAGGATGAGCAGTTCTTC. The rearrangement uses TRBV11-2 and TRBJ2-1, with D possibly TRBD2 on 6 matching bases. Looked up from germline, CDR1 is SGHAT and CDR2 is FQNNGV. V was shortened by 5 bases and J by 8 bases, with 13 bases between the two germline ends. There are 13 residues in the CDR3.

The DNA of the CDR3 is TGTGCCAGCGGCGGGTACCAAGAGACCCAGTACTTC. Translation gives CASGGYQETQYF. The V gene is TRBV13, the J gene TRBJ2-5, with a possible D match to TRBD2 (5 bases). Germline CDR1 and CDR2: PRHDT and FYEKMQ (reference sequence). V lost 8 bases, J lost 0 bases, and 7 bases lay in between. The length of the CDR3 is 12 residues.

Here the CDR3 reads CASSSGLAGGWELFF. The CDR3 region has the DNA TGTGCCAGCAGCTCAGGACTAGCGGGAGGGTGGGAGCTGTTTTTT. The chain links TRBV7-2 to TRBJ2-2; TRBD2 aligns across 15 bases. CDR1 SGHTA and CDR2 FQGNSA come from the germline V gene. V lost 4 bases, J lost 9 bases, and 3 bases stayed unmatched. The CDR3 has 15 residues.

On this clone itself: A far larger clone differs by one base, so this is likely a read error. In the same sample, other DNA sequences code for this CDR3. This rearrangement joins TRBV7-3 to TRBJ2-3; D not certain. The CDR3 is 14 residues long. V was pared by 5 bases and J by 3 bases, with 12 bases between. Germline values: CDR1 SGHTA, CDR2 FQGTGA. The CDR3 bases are TGTGCCAGCAGCCGCCACTTCGAGACAGATACGCAGTATTTT. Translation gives CASSRHFETDTQYF. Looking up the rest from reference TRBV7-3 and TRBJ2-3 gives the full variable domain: GAGVSQTPSNKVTEKGKYVELRCDPISGHTALYWYRQSLGQGPEFLIYFQGTGAADDSGLPNDRFFAVRPEGSVSTLKIQRTERGDSAVYLCASSRHFETDTQYFGPGTRLTVL.

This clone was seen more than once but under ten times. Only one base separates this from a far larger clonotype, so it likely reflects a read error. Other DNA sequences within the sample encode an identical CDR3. This chain's CDR3 is CASSWTASYEQYF. The CDR3 DNA reads as TGTGCCAGCAGTTGGACGGCCTCCTACGAGCAGTACTTC. This chain uses TRBV18 with TRBJ2-7; D not resolved. Germline CDR1 and CDR2: KGHSH and LQKENI. The V and J ends lost 8 bases and 0 bases respectively, with 11 bases between them. This CDR3 is built from 13 residues.

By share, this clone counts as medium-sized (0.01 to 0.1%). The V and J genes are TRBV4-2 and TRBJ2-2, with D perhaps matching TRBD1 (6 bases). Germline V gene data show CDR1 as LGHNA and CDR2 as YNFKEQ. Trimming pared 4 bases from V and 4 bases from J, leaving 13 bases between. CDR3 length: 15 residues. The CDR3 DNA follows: TGTGCCAGCAGCCCCGTAACAGGGCTCACCGGGGAGCTGTTTTTT. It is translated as CASSPVTGLTGELFF.

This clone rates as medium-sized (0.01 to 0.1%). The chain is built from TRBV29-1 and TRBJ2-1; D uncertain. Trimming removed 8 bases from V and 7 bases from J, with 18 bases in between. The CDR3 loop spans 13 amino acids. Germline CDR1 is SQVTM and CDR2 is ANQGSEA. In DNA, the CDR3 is TGCAGCTATGGAGAGGCCCTTGCGAATGAGCAGTTCTTC. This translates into CSYGEALANEQFF.